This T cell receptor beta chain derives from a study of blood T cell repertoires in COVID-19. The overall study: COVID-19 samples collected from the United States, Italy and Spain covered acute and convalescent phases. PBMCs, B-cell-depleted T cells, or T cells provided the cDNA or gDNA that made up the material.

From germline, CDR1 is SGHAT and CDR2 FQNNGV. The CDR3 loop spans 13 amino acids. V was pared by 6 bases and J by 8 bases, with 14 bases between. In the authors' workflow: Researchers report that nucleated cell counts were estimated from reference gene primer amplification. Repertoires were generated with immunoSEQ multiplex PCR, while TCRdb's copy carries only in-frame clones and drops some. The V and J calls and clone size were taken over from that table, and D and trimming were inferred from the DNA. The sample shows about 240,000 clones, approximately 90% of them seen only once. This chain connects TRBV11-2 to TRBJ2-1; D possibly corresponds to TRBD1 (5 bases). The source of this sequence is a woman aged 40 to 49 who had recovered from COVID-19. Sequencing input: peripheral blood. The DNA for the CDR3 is TGTGCCAGCAGGGAGCTAGGGGTCGATGAGCAGTTCTTC. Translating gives CASRELGVDEQFF.